These 23 T cell receptor beta chains share one sample of origin, sequenced in a study of control samples from healthy donors and cancer patients. The assay was immunoSEQ multiplex PCR, and TCRdb's table has in-frame clones only and misses some. The sample includes around 100,000 clones, roughly 92% of them seen just once. Sequencing input: blood. The receptors were gathered from a human donor in good health. The donor label of this sample is uncertain.

The chain combines TRBV19 with TRBJ1-5; weak D call: TRBD1 (6 bases). Germline CDR1 reads LNHDA; CDR2 reads SQIVND (reference sequence). Trimming took 4 bases from V and 8 from J, leaving 15 bases between them. This CDR3 region has 14 residues. The CDR3 reads CASSTELTGKPQHF. In nucleotides, the CDR3 is TGTGCCAGTAGTACGGAACTGACAGGCAAGCCCCAGCATTTT.

The chain is built from TRBV7-2 and TRBJ2-1; D is ambiguous. The CDR3 spans 15 residues. Germline lookup yields CDR1 SGHTA and CDR2 FQGNSA. The V gene lost 1 base and the J gene lost 7 bases, with 14 bases spanning the gap. The chain's CDR3 is CASSLEPWGGNEQFF. CDR3 coding DNA: TGTGCCAGCAGCTTAGAACCGTGGGGTGGTAATGAGCAGTTCTTC.

This chain links TRBV9 with TRBJ1-1; no clear D gene. Germline V gene sequence: CDR1 SGDLS, CDR2 YYNGEE. The CDR3 is 14 residues long. V gave up 0 bases and J gave up 1 base, with 7 bases separating them. Here the CDR3 DNA reads TGTGCCAGCAGCGTAGCGGACGGGAACACTGAAGCTTTCTTT. This gives the protein CASSVADGNTEAFF.

V and J are TRBV5-1 and TRBJ2-2; the match to TRBD1 covers 7 bases. The V gene's germline CDR1 is SGHRS and CDR2 YFSETQ. Unmatched junction bases numbered 6, after V lost 1 base and J lost 9 bases. The CDR3 has 14 residues. CDR3 amino acids: CASSLRQGERELFF. In nucleotides, the CDR3 is TGCGCCAGCAGCTTGCGCCAGGGGGAAAGGGAGCTGTTTTTT.

The V gene is TRBV29-1, the J gene TRBJ1-5, with no clear D. CDR1 and CDR2 (germline): SQVTM, ANQGSEA. Trimming took off 5 bases at V and 4 bases at J, with 9 bases between the two ends. The CDR3 totals 12 residues. CDR3 DNA: TGCAGCGTTCGGACGGGGAATCAGCCCCAGCATTTT. Translated, it gives CSVRTGNQPQHF.

V gene TRBV19 combines with J gene TRBJ2-3; 10 bases line up with TRBD2. Per germline, CDR1 LNHDA and CDR2 SQIVND (reference sequence). The length of the CDR3 is 16 residues. With V trimmed by 5 bases and J by 3 bases, 8 bases remained unmatched. CDR3 nucleotide sequence: TGTGCCAGTAGTTCCCAGCGGGGGGGCAGAACAGATACGCAGTATTTT. Its translation: CASSSQRGGRTDTQYF. Complete variable domain (other parts from reference TRBV19 and TRBJ2-3): DGGITQSPKYLFRKEGQNVTLSCEQNLNHDAMYWYRQDPGQGLRLIYYSQIVNDFQKGDIAEGYSVSREKKESFPLTVTSAQKNPTAFYLCASSSQRGGRTDTQYFGPGTRLTVL.

The chain is built from TRBV5-1 and TRBJ2-5, with D uncertain. V was trimmed by 5 bases and J by 9 bases, leaving 32 bases between them. The CDR3 sequence is 18 residues long. Germline lookup yields CDR1 SGHRS and CDR2 YFSETQ. CDR3 coding DNA: TGCGCCAGCAGTACGAGCGAACAATCCCTTTTCAACCCCCGTGCCCAGTACTTC. Amino acids: CASSTSEQSLFNPRAQYF.

The J gene is TRBJ1-2, the V gene TRBV9; unclear D gene. The V gene's germline CDR1 is SGDLS and CDR2 YYNGEE. Deletions cut 3 bases from V and 7 bases from J, with 13 bases between. The CDR3 length is 13 residues. The CDR3 nucleotides are TGTGCCAGCAGCGATGGAGGTGGATTTGGCTACACCTTC. Protein sequence: CASSDGGGFGYTF.

The J gene is TRBJ2-7, the V gene TRBV7-2, with a weak D call TRBD1 (6 bases). The germline V and J ends were trimmed by 3 bases and 6 bases, with 12 bases remaining between them. Germline CDR1 is SGHTA and CDR2 is FQGNSA. The CDR3 covers 13 residues. The CDR3 DNA is TGTGCCAGCAGCTTGGCAGGGGCGGCCGAGCAGTACTTC. This gives the protein CASSLAGAAEQYF.

This chain links TRBV5-1 with TRBJ1-1; D gene ambiguous. Trimming left V 0 bases short and J 3 bases short, with 12 bases between. This CDR3 is 15 amino acids long. The germline CDR1 and CDR2 sequences are SGHRS and YFSETQ. For the CDR3, the DNA is TGCGCCAGCAGCTTGGCACTGGGATGGGACACTGAAGCTTTCTTT. This encodes CASSLALGWDTEAFF.

The chain has TRBV2 and TRBJ1-3; weak D call: TRBD1 (5 bases). V was cut by 7 bases and J by 7 bases, with 11 bases left in between. The CDR3 loop spans 12 amino acids. Germline assignment: CDR1 SNHLY and CDR2 FYNNEI. The CDR3 region has the DNA TGTGCCAGCAACGGCTGGGGGAACACCATATATTTT. It codes for CASNGWGNTIYF.

The chain is built from TRBV5-4 and TRBJ2-2, with 8 positions matching TRBD2. CDR1 is SGHNT and CDR2 is YYREEE in the germline V gene (reference sequence). The length of the CDR3 is 15 residues. Losses at the gene ends were 0 bases for V and 4 bases for J; bases not matched to a gene: 2. This CDR3 is CASSLGLATTGELFF. As DNA, the CDR3 is TGTGCCAGCAGCTTGGGACTAGCGACCACCGGGGAGCTGTTTTTT.

V is TRBV7-3 and J is TRBJ1-2; D call uncertain. The V gene's germline CDR1 is SGHTA and CDR2 FQGTGA. There are 15 residues in the CDR3. The V end was cut by 5 bases, the J end by 0 bases, with 13 bases between. This chain's CDR3 is CASSPEGGTNYGYTF. DNA of the CDR3: TGTGCCAGCAGCCCCGAAGGAGGGACTAACTATGGCTACACCTTC.

This clone came up once. The V call is TRBV7-8, the J call TRBJ2-7, with D uncertain. The CDR3 runs to 16 residues. V gave up 0 bases and J gave up 0 bases, with 12 bases separating them. CDR1 and CDR2 (germline): SGHVS, FQNEAQ. The CDR3 reads CASSLAGSSSSYEQYF. The CDR3 bases are TGTGCCAGCAGCTTAGCGGGAAGCTCGAGCTCCTACGAGCAGTACTTC.

This clone was recorded only once. The chain employs TRBV14 and TRBJ1-1; no clear D. CDR3 size: 15 residues. Germline-derived CDR1 and CDR2 are SGHDN and FVKESK. The germline V and J ends were trimmed by 4 bases and 4 bases, with 16 bases remaining between them. The CDR3 sequence: CASSPKADPSTEAFF. DNA for the CDR3: TGTGCCAGCAGCCCGAAAGCGGACCCTAGCACTGAAGCTTTCTTT. Looking up the rest from reference TRBV14 and TRBJ1-1 gives the full variable domain: EAGVTQFPSHSVIEKGQTVTLRCDPISGHDNLYWYRRVMGKEIKFLLHFVKESKQDESGMPNNRFLAERTGGTYSTLKVQPAELEDSGVYFCASSPKADPSTEAFFGQGTRLTVV.

The V and J genes are TRBV24-1 and TRBJ1-1; D is ambiguous. Trimming removed 1 base at V and 8 bases at J, with 7 bases between. The germline CDR1 and CDR2 sequences are KGHDR and SFDVKD. The CDR3 runs to 12 residues. The CDR3 nucleotides read TGTGCCACCAGTGATTTTTTCGGCGAAGCTTTCTTT. This sequence encodes CATSDFFGEAFF.

V gene TRBV5-1 combines with J gene TRBJ2-3; no reliable D call. The CDR3 extends over 14 amino acids. Germline assignment: CDR1 SGHRS and CDR2 YFSETQ. V was clipped by 0 bases and J by 1 base, with 6 bases between them. CDR3 nucleotides: TGCGCCAGCAGCTTGGGCGAGCGCACAGATACGCAGTATTTT. This gives the protein CASSLGERTDTQYF.

This chain connects TRBV27 to TRBJ2-2; TRBD2 matches at 11 bases. Looked up from germline, CDR1 is MNHEY and CDR2 is SMNVEV (reference sequence). The CDR3 has 16 residues. After removal of 3 bases from V and 7 bases from J, the junction contained 7 bases not matched to a gene. The CDR3 DNA reads as TGTGCCAGCAGTTTCGAAACTAGCGGGGGAGTCGGGGAGCTGTTTTTT. It translates to CASSFETSGGVGELFF.

The V call is TRBV19, the J call TRBJ2-7; 9 nucleotides line up with TRBD1. Germline-derived CDR1 and CDR2 are LNHDA and SQIVND (reference sequence). The CDR3 is 13 amino acids. Germline trimming cut 8 bases from V and 0 bases from J; bases unmatched to any gene: 2. The CDR3 DNA sequence: TGTGCCAGTGGGACAGGGTCCTCCTACGAGCAGTACTTC. It encodes CASGTGSSYEQYF.

The chain joins TRBV28 to TRBJ1-5; tentative D call: TRBD1 (6 bases). This CDR3 has 14 amino acids. The germline V gene encodes CDR1 MDHEN and CDR2 SYDVKM. Trimming removed 7 bases from V and 0 bases from J, with 10 bases in between. CDR3 residues: CASNGGYSNQPQHF. The CDR3 nucleotides are TGTGCCAGCAACGGGGGCTATAGCAATCAGCCCCAGCATTTT.

This rearrangement joins TRBV7-9 to TRBJ1-5; 7 bases agree with TRBD1. With V trimmed by 5 bases and J by 9 bases, 10 bases remained unmatched. This CDR3 has 14 residues. The germline gives CDR1 SEHNR, CDR2 FQNEAQ (reference sequence). CDR3 loop: CASSRDRDGGPQHF. The CDR3 DNA is TGTGCCAGCAGCCGAGACAGGGACGGGGGGCCCCAGCATTTT. Combining the CDR3 with reference TRBV7-9 and TRBJ1-5 gives the whole variable domain DTGVSQNPRHKITKRGQNVTFRCDPISEHNRLYWYRQTLGQGPEFLTYFQNEAQLEKSRLLSDRFSAERPKGSFSTLEIQRTEQGDSAMYLCASSRDRDGGPQHFGDGTRLSIL.

In this sample, this clone turned up a few times. CDR3 nucleotides: TGTGCCACCAGCAGAGGGGACAGGTTTAGTGGGAATGAGCAGTTCTTC. Translation gives CATSRGDRFSGNEQFF. The gene calls are TRBV15 and TRBJ2-1, with TRBD1 matching over 8 bases. V gave up 1 base and J gave up 7 bases; unmatched junction bases: 9. The germline V gene encodes CDR1 LNHNV and CDR2 YYDKDF (reference sequence). The CDR3 contains 16 residues.

V and J are TRBV4-1 and TRBJ2-6, with a weak D call TRBD2 (5 bases). V was cut by 5 bases and J by 1 base, with 9 bases left in between. The CDR3 spans 15 residues. Per germline, CDR1 MGHRA and CDR2 YSYEKL. The CDR3 DNA sequence: TGCGCCAGCAGCACCCGGACTTCTGGGGCCAACGTCCTGACTTTC. Translating gives CASSTRTSGANVLTF.